Below, 8 T cell receptor beta chains from the same sample are listed, as sequenced in a study of T cells in Graves' hyperthyroidism and ophthalmopathy. There were TCR beta CDR3 regions amplified from RNA transcripts. The HTBI set primed first-round TCR CDR3 RT-PCR. TCRdb recomputed calls from the multiplex PCR reads with MiXCR, one row per CDR3 protein. Among some 510,000 distinct CDR3 sequences listed, more than 45% were seen once. The source material was peripheral blood or thyroid tissue (not recorded which). Receptors originate from a woman aged 18-29 years with Graves' hyperthyroidism.

This clonotype was seen a handful of times. V and J are TRBV7-9 and TRBJ1-3, with unresolved D. Per the germline V gene, CDR1 is SEHNR and CDR2 is FQNEAQ (reference sequence). V dropped 5 bases and J dropped 4 bases, with 21 bases sitting between them. The CDR3 contains 17 residues. This chain's CDR3 is CASSVFRLAPSGNTIYF. The CDR3 DNA reads TGTGCCAGCAGCGTCTTTCGGTTAGCGCCATCGGGAAACACCATATATTTT.

This clonotype appeared a few times. The chain combines TRBV24-1 with TRBJ2-7, with a possible D match to TRBD1 (6 bases). CDR1 KGHDR and CDR2 SFDVKD come from the germline V gene. The CDR3 has 13 amino acids. Trimming removed 5 bases at V and 13 bases at J, with 20 bases between. CDR3 sequence reads: CATSVRGQTIPYF. The CDR3 DNA reads as TGTGCCACCAGTGTCCGAGGACAGACAATCCCCTACTTC.

The chain uses TRBV7-2 and TRBJ2-7; 8 bases fit TRBD1. Germline V gives CDR1 SGHTA, CDR2 FQGNSA. The CDR3 length is 14 residues. Trimming removed 7 bases from V and 2 bases from J; junction bases left unmatched: 7. As DNA, the CDR3 is TGTGCCAGCACCACCGGGACAGGTGCCTACGAGCAGTACTTC. Its translation is CASTTGTGAYEQYF.

This clonotype occurred a few times. This chain uses TRBV7-9 with TRBJ1-1, with D hard to call. This CDR3 spans 13 amino acids. Trimming took 5 bases from V and 7 from J, leaving 14 bases between them. Germline-derived CDR1 and CDR2 are SEHNR and FQNEAQ (reference sequence). The CDR3 spells CASSQLYAVEAFF. CDR3 DNA: TGTGCCAGCAGCCAATTATACGCGGTTGAAGCTTTCTTT.

As DNA, the CDR3 is TGTGCCAGCAGTTGTAGCGGTAGTGATGAGACCCAGTACTTC. Translating gives CASSCSGSDETQYF. This chain joins TRBV2 and TRBJ2-5, with D maybe TRBD2 (6 bases). Germline V lookup: CDR1 SNHLY, CDR2 FYNNEI. The CDR3 spans 14 residues. Trimming removed 5 bases from V and 5 bases from J, with 15 bases in between.

This chain joins TRBV11-1 and TRBJ2-5, with 10 bases that match TRBD2. From germline, CDR1 is SGHAT and CDR2 FQDESV (reference sequence). This CDR3 spans 15 amino acids. Trimming removed 7 bases from V and 4 bases from J; junction bases left unmatched: 9. For the CDR3, the DNA is TGTGCCAGCACTGCGAGCGGGAGGGCCGGAGAGACCCAGTACTTC. Protein product: CASTASGRAGETQYF.

On this clonotype: This CDR3 is missing its conserved last phenylalanine or tryptophan, likely due to a read error. The gene calls are TRBV4-2 and TRBJ1-1; 9 bases fit TRBD1. Germline assignment: CDR1 LGHNA and CDR2 YNFKEQ. V dropped 5 bases and J dropped 6; count of bases not matched to a gene: 7. CDR3 length equals 14 residues. The CDR3 sequence: CASSIRTGEPEAFL. The CDR3 nucleotides are TGTGCCAGCAGCATCCGGACAGGGGAGCCTGAAGCTTTCCTT.

This chain uses TRBV19 with TRBJ1-2; D is unresolved. CDR3 length: 13 amino acids. V was clipped by 5 bases and J by 4 bases, with 11 bases between them. Germline CDR1 reads LNHDA; CDR2 reads SQIVND (reference sequence). As DNA, the CDR3 is TGTGCCAGTAGTTCCACAGCGAGCTATGGCTACACCTTC. This sequence encodes CASSSTASYGYTF. Full variable domain (rest looked up from reference TRBV19 and TRBJ1-2): DGGITQSPKYLFRKEGQNVTLSCEQNLNHDAMYWYRQDPGQGLRLIYYSQIVNDFQKGDIAEGYSVSREKKESFPLTVTSAQKNPTAFYLCASSSTASYGYTFGSGTRLTVV.